This TCR beta chain is drawn from a study of technical replicates of blood from a few donors (dated by TCRdb to the late 2010s). Library creation used the immunoSEQ multiplex PCR assay. TCRdb retrieved this table from immuneACCESS and kept in-frame rearrangements only. Not all clones are present; in checked studies, unresolved V genes account for under half, and no reason is known for the remainder. The sample records 65,000 to 80,000 clones, roughly 91% of which are singletons. The ten largest clones represent approximately 0.4% of the sample. Note on this clone: What antigen it recognizes has not been identified. Base qualities are not recorded, but no much larger clone differs from it by a single base.

The germline V gene (reference sequence) specifies LNHDA as CDR1 and SQIVND as CDR2. The junction shows trimming of 6 bases on V and 1 base on J, plus 11 bases between the germline ends. From cysteine to phenylalanine, the CDR3 is 14 amino acids long. This entry keeps only the CDR3 DNA: 42 bases, framed from base 1. This receptor was identified in a human donor in good health. This sequence uses TRBV19 and TRBJ2-3, with no reliable assignment of the D segment. Input material: T cells isolated from PBMCs. The DNA sequence is given as TGTGCCAGTAGAAGAGAGCACGGCACAGATACGCAGTATTTT. It encodes CASRREHGTDTQYF.